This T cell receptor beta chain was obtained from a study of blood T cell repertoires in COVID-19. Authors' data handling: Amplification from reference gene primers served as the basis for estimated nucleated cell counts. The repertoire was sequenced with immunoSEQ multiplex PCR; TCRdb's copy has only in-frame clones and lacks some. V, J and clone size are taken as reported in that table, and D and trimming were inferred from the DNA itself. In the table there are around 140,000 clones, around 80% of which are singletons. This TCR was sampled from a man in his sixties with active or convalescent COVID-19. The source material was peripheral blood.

The CDR3 loop reads CASSADRRGTEAFF. The CDR3 coding sequence is TGTGCCAGTAGTGCGGACCGACGGGGCACTGAAGCTTTCTTT. This chain links TRBV19 with TRBJ1-1; D remains unclear. The CDR3 is 14 residues long. Germline V gene lookup returns CDR1 LNHDA and CDR2 SQIVND (reference sequence). V shed 5 bases and J shed 4 bases, with 14 bases lying between them.